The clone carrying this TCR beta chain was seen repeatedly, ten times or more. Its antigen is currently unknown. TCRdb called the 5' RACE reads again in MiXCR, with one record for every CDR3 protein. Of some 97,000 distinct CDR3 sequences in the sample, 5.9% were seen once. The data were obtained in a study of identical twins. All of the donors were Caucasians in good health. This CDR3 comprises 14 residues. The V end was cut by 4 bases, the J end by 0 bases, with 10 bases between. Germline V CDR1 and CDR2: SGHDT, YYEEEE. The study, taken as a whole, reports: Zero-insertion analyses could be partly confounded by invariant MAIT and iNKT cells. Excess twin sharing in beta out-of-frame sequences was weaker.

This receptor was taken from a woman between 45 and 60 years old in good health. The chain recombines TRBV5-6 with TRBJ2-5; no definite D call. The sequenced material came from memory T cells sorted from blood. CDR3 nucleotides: TGTGCCAGCAGCCTCCCTGGGGACCAAGAGACCCAGTACTTC. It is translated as CASSLPGDQETQYF.